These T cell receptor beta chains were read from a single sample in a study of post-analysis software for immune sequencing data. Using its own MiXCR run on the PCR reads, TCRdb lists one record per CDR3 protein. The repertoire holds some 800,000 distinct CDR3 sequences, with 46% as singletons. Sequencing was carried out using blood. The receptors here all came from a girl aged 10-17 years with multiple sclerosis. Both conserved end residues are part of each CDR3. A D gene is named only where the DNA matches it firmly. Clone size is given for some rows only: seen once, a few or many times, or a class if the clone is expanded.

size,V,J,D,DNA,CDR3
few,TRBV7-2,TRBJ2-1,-,TGTGCCAGCAGCTTATGGGGGGACGAGCAGTTCTTC,CASSLWGDEQFF
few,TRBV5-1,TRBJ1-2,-,TGCGCCAGCAGCTTGGCCGAGGGGGGAACGGATGGCTACACCTTC,CASSLAEGGTDGYTF
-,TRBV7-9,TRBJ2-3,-,TGTGCCAGCAGCATATCGAGCGAGGATACGCAGTATTTT,CASSISSEDTQYF
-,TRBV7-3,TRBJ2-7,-,TGTGCCAGCAGCGCCTCCGGGGGCGAGCAGTACTTC,CASSASGGEQYF
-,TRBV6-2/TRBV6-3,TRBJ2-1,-,TGTGCCAGCAGTTCAGGGTGGCGGGAGCAGTTCTTC,CASSSGWREQFF
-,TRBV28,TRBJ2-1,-,TGTGCCAGCAGTGCGGTCGGTGCGGGGGCGATCTACAATGAGCAGTTCTTC,CASSAVGAGAIYNEQFF
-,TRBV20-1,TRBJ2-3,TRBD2,TGCAGTGCTAGAGAAGTGGCGGGAGAGACCCAGTATTTT,CSAREVAGETQYF
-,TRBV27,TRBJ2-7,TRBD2,TGTGCCAGCAGTTTCGGACTAGCGGGAGTTAACGAGCAGTACTTC,CASSFGLAGVNEQYF
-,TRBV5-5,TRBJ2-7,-,TGTGCCAGCAGCTTACAGGGCTTTAAGGACTACGAGCAGTACTTC,CASSLQGFKDYEQYF
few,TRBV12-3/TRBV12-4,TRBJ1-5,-,TGTGCCAGCAGTTTTCTGGGGCAAAATCAGCCCCAGCATTTT,CASSFLGQNQPQHF
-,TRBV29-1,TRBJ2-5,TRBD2,TGCAGCGCAACCGGGACTAGCGGGAGTTTTCTAGAAGAGACCCAGTACTTC,CSATGTSGSFLEETQYF
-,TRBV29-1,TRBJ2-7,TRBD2,TGCAGCGCTGGGACTAGCGGGGGTTACGAGCAGTACTTC,CSAGTSGGYEQYF
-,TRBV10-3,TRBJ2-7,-,TGTGCCATCAGTGAGTCGGTCGGGGACGGAATAACTTGGCAGTACTTC,CAISESVGDGITWQYF
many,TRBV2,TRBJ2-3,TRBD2,TGTGCCAGCAGGGTTGGGACTAGCGGACGCACAGATACGCAGTATTTT,CASRVGTSGRTDTQYF
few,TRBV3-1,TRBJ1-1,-,TGTGCCAGCTCTATAACGATACAGGGTAGTACTGAAGCTTTCTTT,CASSITIQGSTEAFF
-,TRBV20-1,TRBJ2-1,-,TGCAGTGCTAGAGATGCGGCTAAGGCTAATAATGAGCAGTTCTTC,CSARDAAKANNEQFF
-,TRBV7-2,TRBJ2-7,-,TGTGCCAGCAGCTTAGAAGCACAGGCCTACGAGCAGTACTTC,CASSLEAQAYEQYF
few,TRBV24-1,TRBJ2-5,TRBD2,TGTGCCACCAGTGGGAGGGGACTAGCGGGAGAGACCCAGTACTTC,CATSGRGLAGETQYF
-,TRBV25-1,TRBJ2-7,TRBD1,TGTGCCAGCAGTGAATCCCGGGACAGGGGTCAGGAGCAGTACTTC,CASSESRDRGQEQYF
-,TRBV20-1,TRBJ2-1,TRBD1,TGCAGTGCTAGAGATTGGACAGGAGGATTATACAATGAGCAGTTCTTC,CSARDWTGGLYNEQFF
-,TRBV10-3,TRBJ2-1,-,TGTGCCATCAGTGAGTCTCTAGCGCCCAGCTCCTACAATGAGCAGTTCTTC,CAISESLAPSSYNEQFF
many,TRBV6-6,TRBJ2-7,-,TGTGCCAGCAGTTCCCCGACCCTCCTAAGGTACGAGCAGTACTTC,CASSSPTLLRYEQYF
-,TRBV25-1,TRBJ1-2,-,TGTGCCAGCAGTCTTAGCTCTAACTATGGCTACACCTTC,CASSLSSNYGYTF
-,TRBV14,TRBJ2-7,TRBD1,TGTGCCAGCAGCCCCCGGGACAGCGCAACCTACGAGCAGTACTTC,CASSPRDSATYEQYF
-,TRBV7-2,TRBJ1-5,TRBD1,TGTGCCAGCAGCCACGGGACAGGAAATCAGCCCCAGCATTTT,CASSHGTGNQPQHF
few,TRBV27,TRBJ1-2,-,TGTGCCAGCAGTTTAAGGAGGGACCGAAATGAGGATGGCTACACCTTC,CASSLRRDRNEDGYTF
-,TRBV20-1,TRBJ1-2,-,TGCAGTGCCCAAGTGGCTGGGGGCTACACCTTC,CSAQVAGGYTF
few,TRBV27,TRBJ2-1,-,TGTGCCAGCAGTTTAAAACTAGCTGCAGTCTCCTACAATGAGCAGTTCTTC,CASSLKLAAVSYNEQFF
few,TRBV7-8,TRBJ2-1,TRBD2,TGTGCCAGCAGCCCACTTGGGGCGACGGGAGGCAAGGAGCAGTTCTTC,CASSPLGATGGKEQFF
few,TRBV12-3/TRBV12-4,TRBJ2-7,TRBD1,TGTGCCAGCAGCAACCCGGGACAGGGCCCCTACGAGCAGTACTTC,CASSNPGQGPYEQYF
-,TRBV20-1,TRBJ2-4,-,TGCAGTGCTGAAACAGGGCGCGGGGCCGGAATAGCCAAAAACATTCAGTACTTC,CSAETGRGAGIAKNIQYF
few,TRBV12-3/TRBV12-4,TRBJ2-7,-,TGTGCCAGCAGGTTCAGAGGCGGGGACGAGCAGTACTTC,CASRFRGGDEQYF
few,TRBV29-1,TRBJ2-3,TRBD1,TGCAGCGTTGATACCGGGACAGTAAGCACAGATACGCAGTATTTT,CSVDTGTVSTDTQYF
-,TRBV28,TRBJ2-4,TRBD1,TGTGCCAGCAGTTTACCCGGACAGGGACATGAGTACTTC,CASSLPGQGHEYF
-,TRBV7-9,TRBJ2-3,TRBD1,TGTGCCAGCGGTTACAGGGGCCAACTAACAGATACGCAGTATTTT,CASGYRGQLTDTQYF
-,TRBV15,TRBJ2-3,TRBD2,TGTGCCACCAGCAGAGAGACTAGCGGGAGCACAGATACGCAGTATTTT,CATSRETSGSTDTQYF
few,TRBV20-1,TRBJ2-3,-,TGCAGTGCCCCCGGGTCCCCAGATACGCAGTATTTT,CSAPGSPDTQYF
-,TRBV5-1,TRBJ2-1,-,TGCGCCAGCAGCTCGGAGTGGGGTGGGGGATACAATGAGCAGTTCTTC,CASSSEWGGGYNEQFF
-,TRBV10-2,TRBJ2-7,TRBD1,TGCGCCAGTGGGGACAGGTCCTACGAGCAGTACTTC,CASGDRSYEQYF
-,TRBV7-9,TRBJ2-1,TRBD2,TGTGCCAGCAGCCCTCTCCTCGGACTAGCGACTCCAAGGAGCTCCTACAATGAGCAGTTCTTC,CASSPLLGLATPRSSYNEQFF
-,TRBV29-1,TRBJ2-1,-,TGCAGCGTTGTAATGTCGGGTCTAGCTTACGGTGAGCAGTTCTTC,CSVVMSGLAYGEQFF
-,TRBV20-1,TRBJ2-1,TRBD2,TGCAGTGCTAGCGGTACTAGCGGGGAGGGATACAATGAGCAGTTCTTC,CSASGTSGEGYNEQFF
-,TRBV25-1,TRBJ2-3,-,TGTGCCAGCAGTGAGCGCGTGGGAGCGGGCTTTGTGAGAGATACGCAGTATTTT,CASSERVGAGFVRDTQYF
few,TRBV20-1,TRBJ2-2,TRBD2,TGCAGTGCTGGTGGACTAGCGGGAGTGTCGAACACCGGGGAGCTGTTTTTT,CSAGGLAGVSNTGELFF
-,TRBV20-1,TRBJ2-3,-,TGCAGTGCTAGAGGCCCCAGAGCCTCCGGGACAGATACGCAGTATTTT,CSARGPRASGTDTQYF
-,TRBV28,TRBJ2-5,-,TGTGCCACCCGTGGCCAAGAGACCCAGTACTTC,CATRGQETQYF
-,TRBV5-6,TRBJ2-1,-,TGTGCCAGCAGTCAAGCCGGCTACAATGAGCAGTTCTTC,CASSQAGYNEQFF